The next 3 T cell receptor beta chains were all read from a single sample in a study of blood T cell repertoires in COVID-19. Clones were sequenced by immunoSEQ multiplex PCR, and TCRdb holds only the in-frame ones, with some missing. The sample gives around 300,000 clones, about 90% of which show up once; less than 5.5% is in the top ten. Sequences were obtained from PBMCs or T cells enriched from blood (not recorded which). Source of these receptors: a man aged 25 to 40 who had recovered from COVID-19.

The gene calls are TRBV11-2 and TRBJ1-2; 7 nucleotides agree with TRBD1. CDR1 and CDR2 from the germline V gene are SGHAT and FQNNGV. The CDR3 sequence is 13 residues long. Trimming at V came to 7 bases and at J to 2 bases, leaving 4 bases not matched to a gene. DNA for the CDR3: TGTGCCAGCACCGAACAGGGGAACTATGGCTACACCTTC. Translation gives CASTEQGNYGYTF.

For the CDR3, the DNA is TGCGCCAGCAGTGGCCCAGGAAGTGGGCCAAACACCGGGGAGCTGTTTTTT. The encoded protein is CASSGPGSGPNTGELFF. This chain joins TRBV10-1 and TRBJ2-2; unclear D gene. The CDR3 has 17 residues. V was clipped by 4 bases and J by 2 bases, with 17 bases between them. Germline V CDR1 and CDR2: WNHNN, SYGVQD (reference sequence).

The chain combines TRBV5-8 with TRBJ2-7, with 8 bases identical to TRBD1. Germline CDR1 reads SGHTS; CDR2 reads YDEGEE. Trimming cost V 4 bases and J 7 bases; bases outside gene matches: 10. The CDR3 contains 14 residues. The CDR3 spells CASSLAQGVGEQYF. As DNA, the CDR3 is TGTGCCAGCAGCCTTGCACAGGGGGTGGGGGAGCAGTACTTC.